The 12 T cell receptor beta chains reported below all come from one sample, sequenced in a study of blood T cells in healthy people across ages. A J-beta primer mix and a sample-barcoded 5' primer were used in a second PCR of about 6 to 12 cycles. TCRdb passed the 5' RACE reads through MiXCR, listing each CDR3 protein once. The sample holds some 1.6 million distinct CDR3 sequences, approximately 32% seen once. Sequenced material: blood. The receptor set was obtained from a woman in her twenties or thirties in good health.

This clonotype was found many times. The rearrangement uses TRBV29-1 and TRBJ2-4, with a tentative D call TRBD1 (5 bases). Germline V gene sequence: CDR1 SQVTM, CDR2 ANQGSEA. The CDR3 runs 11 residues. Trimming shortened V by 2 bases and J by 9 bases, and 8 bases separated the two germline ends. CDR3 sequence (DNA): TGCAGCGTTGAAAGGGGCGGCATTCAGTACTTC. It yields the protein CSVERGGIQYF.

This clonotype appeared a single time. The chain combines TRBV5-1 with TRBJ2-7, with a weak D call TRBD2 (6 bases). Between the trimmed V and J ends, which lost 1 base and 2 bases, there was a span of 13 bases. The germline V gene encodes CDR1 SGHRS and CDR2 YFSETQ. This CDR3 is 15 amino acids long. In DNA form, the CDR3 reads TGCGCCAGCAGCTTGAGGCGGGACCCAACCTACGAGCAGTACTTC. Amino acids: CASSLRRDPTYEQYF. Looking up the rest from reference TRBV5-1 and TRBJ2-7 gives the full variable domain: KAGVTQTPRYLIKTRGQQVTLSCSPISGHRSVSWYQQTPGQGLQFLFEYFSETQRNKGNFPGRFSGRQFSNSRSEMNVSTLELGDSALYLCASSLRRDPTYEQYFGPGTRLTVT.

This clonotype appeared a few times. The gene calls are TRBV12-3 or TRBV12-4 and TRBJ1-5; D remains ambiguous. The CDR3 length is 13 residues. Trimming removed 7 bases from V and 1 base from J, with 8 bases in between. The CDR3 coding sequence is TGTGCCAGCATGGGCAAAAGCAATCAGCCCCAGCATTTT. As protein: CASMGKSNQPQHF.

The rearrangement links TRBV5-1 to TRBJ2-3; the D is unclear. Per germline, CDR1 SGHRS and CDR2 YFSETQ. Trimming removed 4 bases from V and 2 bases from J, with 11 bases in between. This CDR3 contains 14 residues. The DNA of the CDR3 is TGCGCCAGCAGCACGGATACAATCACAGATACGCAGTATTTT. Its translation is CASSTDTITDTQYF.

This clonotype was picked up a small number of times. The chain carries TRBV7-6 and TRBJ2-2; a weak D match, TRBD1 (5 bases). The CDR3 totals 14 residues. CDR1 is SGHVS and CDR2 is FNYEAQ in the germline V gene. V shed 4 bases and J shed 3 bases, with 9 bases lying between them. The CDR3 is CASSSDTHTGELFF. The CDR3 DNA sequence: TGTGCCAGCAGCTCGGACACACACACCGGGGAGCTGTTTTTT.

The chain employs TRBV6-6 and TRBJ1-5; TRBD1 agrees at 8 bases. Germline assignment: CDR1 MNHNY and CDR2 SVGAGI (reference sequence). The CDR3 extends over 15 amino acids. With 6 bases clipped from V and 5 bases from J, the junction kept 9 bases outside the gene matches. In nucleotides, the CDR3 is TGTGCCAGCAGACGACAGGGGATGGGTGATCAGCCCCAGCATTTT. Protein product: CASRRQGMGDQPQHF.

This clonotype has just one count. At one boundary the junction diverges from the germline segment, which might be a read error. The chain is built from TRBV3-1 and TRBJ2-7; 10 nucleotides match TRBD2. The DNA end is more similar to TRBJ2-4, so the J call may be wrong. Germline loops: CDR1 LGHDT, CDR2 YNNKEL (reference sequence). There are 15 residues in the CDR3. This chain's CDR3 is CACSHLGLAENIQYF. The CDR3 DNA follows: TGTGCCTGCAGCCATCTCGGACTAGCGGAAAACATTCAGTACTTC.

The V gene is TRBV6-1, the J gene TRBJ1-6; the D gene is possibly TRBD1 (6 bases). V was trimmed by 7 bases and J by 9 bases, leaving 13 bases between them. The CDR3 runs 13 residues. In germline, CDR1 is MNHNS, CDR2 SASEGT. The DNA of the CDR3 is TGTGCCAGCAACCTTGACAGGATTTCACCCCTCCACTTT. Its translation is CASNLDRISPLHF.

This clonotype was observed a single time. This sequence joins TRBV7-2 and TRBJ2-5, with D possibly TRBD2 on 5 matching bases. Germline values: CDR1 SGHTA, CDR2 FQGNSA. The CDR3 spans 11 residues. V was cut by 5 bases and J by 7 bases, with 8 bases left in between. The CDR3 protein is CASSLEVTQYF. CDR3 nucleotides: TGTGCCAGCAGCCTGGAGGTGACCCAGTACTTC.

V and J are TRBV20-1 and TRBJ2-1; D is perhaps TRBD1 or TRBD2 (5 bases each). The CDR3 is made up of 18 amino acids. CDR1 is DFQATT, CDR2 SNEGSKA, per germline (reference sequence). The V and J ends lost 0 bases and 0 bases respectively, with 18 bases between them. The CDR3 DNA reads TGCAGTGCTAGAGATCTTCTTGGGGGATCGAGCTCCTACAATGAGCAGTTCTTC. Translation gives CSARDLLGGSSSYNEQFF.

The chain uses TRBV20-1 and TRBJ1-5; D is ambiguous. The germline V gene encodes CDR1 DFQATT and CDR2 SNEGSKA (reference sequence). Trimming left V 3 bases short and J 4 bases short, with 13 bases between. The CDR3 spans 14 residues. The CDR3, as DNA: TGCAGTGCTAGGGCGGGTGCCGGGAATCAGCCCCAGCATTTT. It encodes CSARAGAGNQPQHF.

At least ten counts were recorded for this clonotype. V gene TRBV6-6 combines with J gene TRBJ2-7; no reliable D call. The V and J ends lost 5 bases and 3 bases respectively, with 11 bases between them. The CDR3 has 13 residues. CDR1 and CDR2 from the germline V gene are MNHNY and SVGAGI (reference sequence). The CDR3 region is CASSPTPIYEQYF. CDR3 DNA: TGTGCCAGCAGTCCGACACCCATCTACGAGCAGTACTTC.